These 14 T cell receptor beta chains were sequenced from one sample in a study of blood T cell repertoires in COVID-19. Repertoires were generated with immunoSEQ multiplex PCR, while TCRdb's copy carries only in-frame clones and drops some. The sample records about 74,000 clones, roughly 91% being singletons. The material sequenced was peripheral blood. These receptors were obtained from a woman aged 80 or older with active or convalescent COVID-19.

The rearrangement links TRBV20-1 to TRBJ2-3; D is ambiguous. The CDR3 covers 11 residues. Germline V lookup: CDR1 DFQATT, CDR2 SNEGSKA (reference sequence). V was trimmed by 1 base and J by 6 bases, leaving 5 bases between them. The CDR3, as DNA: TGCAGTGCTAGAGTAATCGATACGCAGTATTTT. Translating gives CSARVIDTQYF.

This chain connects TRBV18 to TRBJ1-3; D may be TRBD1 (5 bases). The germline CDR1 and CDR2 sequences are KGHSH and LQKENI. The ends were cut back, 2 bases at V and 0 bases at J, with 17 bases in the middle. This CDR3 is built from 18 residues. The CDR3 coding sequence is TGTGCCAGCTCACCAATAAAATTGGACATAGCCTCTGGAAACACCATATATTTT. Translated, it gives CASSPIKLDIASGNTIYF.

V gene TRBV30 combines with J gene TRBJ1-4; TRBD1 might be the D (6 bases). The germline gives CDR1 GTSNPN, CDR2 SVGIG (reference sequence). The CDR3 is made up of 13 amino acids. The ends were cut back, 0 bases at V and 10 bases at J, with 12 bases in the middle. CDR3 protein: CAWSVGTTGKLFF. In DNA, the CDR3 is TGTGCCTGGAGTGTGGGTACGACAGGAAAACTGTTTTTT.

The chain combines TRBV6-1 with TRBJ2-3; possible D gene TRBD2, 6 bases. The CDR3 is made up of 16 amino acids. Trimming cost V 4 bases and J 0 bases, with 14 bases left between them. Germline V gene sequence: CDR1 MNHNS, CDR2 SASEGT. In DNA, the CDR3 is TGTGCCAGCAGTGTTGGAGGGTCAACTAGCACAGATACGCAGTATTTT. Its translation: CASSVGGSTSTDTQYF.

This clone was observed a handful of times. V is TRBV9 and J is TRBJ2-1; 14 positions agree with TRBD2. Germline CDR1 reads SGDLS; CDR2 reads YYNGEE. Losses at the gene ends were 4 bases for V and 8 bases for J; bases not matched to a gene: 5. The CDR3 length is 15 residues. In DNA, the CDR3 is TGTGCCAGCAGCCCCCGGACTAGCGGGGGGCATGAGCAGTTCTTC. It codes for CASSPRTSGGHEQFF.

The CDR3 reads CASSRRSRIAYNEQFF. The CDR3 DNA reads TGTGCCAGCAGCCGCCGTTCGCGGATAGCCTACAATGAGCAGTTCTTC. The chain links TRBV3-1 (or the pseudogene TRBV3-2) to TRBJ2-1; D is unresolved. Trimming pared 4 bases from V and 2 bases from J, leaving 15 bases between. Germline CDR1 is LGHDT and CDR2 is YNNKEL (reference sequence). The CDR3 consists of 16 residues.

Of note for this clone: The junction differs from germline at one of its ends, possibly a read error. The chain links TRBV2 to TRBJ1-3; 7 nucleotides agree with TRBD1. The CDR3 extends over 14 amino acids. Germline CDR1 is SNHLY and CDR2 is FYNNEI. DNA for the CDR3: TGTGCCAGCAGTCCCGGGACAGCAGGAAGCACCATATATTTT. It specifies CASSPGTAGSTIYF.

The rearrangement links TRBV6-5 to TRBJ1-2; a weak D match, TRBD1 (6 bases). With 2 bases removed from V and 4 bases from J, the gap between germline ends came to 11 bases. The CDR3 loop spans 14 amino acids. The V gene's germline CDR1 is MNHEY and CDR2 SVGAGI. CDR3 loop: CASSYGGAGYGYTF. CDR3 sequence (DNA): TGTGCCAGCAGTTACGGGGGCGCCGGCTATGGCTACACCTTC.

This clone has only one observation. This sequence joins TRBV7-2 and TRBJ2-3; D remains unclear. Deletions cut 5 bases from V and 14 bases from J, with 20 bases between. This CDR3 is 13 amino acids long. Germline lookup yields CDR1 SGHTA and CDR2 FQGNSA. The CDR3 bases are TGTGCCAGCAGCGCAAACCGGGTCTCAGAGGCGTATTTT. It is translated as CASSANRVSEAYF.

The genes are TRBV15 and TRBJ2-1, with 12 bases that match TRBD1. The J segment lost 7 bases and the V segment lost 1 base, leaving 5 bases of the junction unmatched. CDR1 and CDR2 from the germline V gene are LNHNV and YYDKDF (reference sequence). This CDR3 has 16 amino acids. DNA for the CDR3: TGTGCCACCAGCAGAGGATTGGGACAGGGGGCGAATGAGCAGTTCTTC. Translated, it gives CATSRGLGQGANEQFF.

V and J are TRBV30 and TRBJ2-5, with TRBD1 matching 7 bases. Germline V lookup: CDR1 GTSNPN, CDR2 SVGIG (reference sequence). V was clipped by 5 bases and J by 5 bases; unmatched bases: 8. The CDR3 has 13 residues. DNA for the CDR3: TGTGCCTGGGTTACAGGGGTCCAGGAGACCCAGTACTTC. Amino acid sequence: CAWVTGVQETQYF. Full variable domain (outside the CDR3, taken from reference TRBV30 and TRBJ2-5): SQTIHQWPATLVQPVGSPLSLECTVEGTSNPNLYWYRQAAGRGLQLLFYSVGIGQISSEVPQNLSASRPQDRQFILSSKKLLLSDSGFYLCAWVTGVQETQYFGPGTRLLVL.

This sequence joins TRBV27 and TRBJ2-3, with D hard to call. This CDR3 comprises 14 residues. V was clipped by 4 bases and J by 5 bases, with 13 bases between them. Per the germline V gene, CDR1 is MNHEY and CDR2 is SMNVEV (reference sequence). The CDR3 loop reads CASSSAVLKDTQYF. The DNA of the CDR3 is TGTGCCAGCAGTTCGGCGGTACTGAAAGATACGCAGTATTTT.

CDR3 DNA: TGTGCCAGCAGCCAAGTTTGGGGGGGGGCTGGCAATGAGCAGTTCTTC. Translating it yields CASSQVWGGAGNEQFF. This chain links TRBV3-1 (or the pseudogene TRBV3-2) with TRBJ2-1, with D perhaps matching TRBD2 (7 bases). The V end was cut by 1 base, the J end by 6 bases, with 16 bases between. Per the germline V gene, CDR1 is LGHDT and CDR2 is YNNKEL (reference sequence). The CDR3 covers 16 residues.

The chain carries TRBV7-8 and TRBJ1-5; the D is unclear. This CDR3 has 14 residues. V lost 3 bases, J lost 4 bases, and 10 bases lay in between. Germline loops: CDR1 SGHVS, CDR2 FQNEAQ. This CDR3 is CASSLGGRNQPQHF. CDR3 in DNA: TGTGCCAGCAGCTTGGGAGGGCGTAATCAGCCCCAGCATTTT.